Listed below are T cell receptor beta chains from one sample, sequenced in a study of low-dose radiotherapy and immunotherapy resistance in tumors. Each CDR3 protein is one row after TCRdb ran MiXCR on the reads. The sample includes about 39,000 distinct CDR3 sequences, less than 40% of them seen just once. The sequencing used PBMCs, collected before treatment. Receptors originate from a male donor with gallbladder cancer. Both conserved end residues are part of each CDR3. Fields, in order: J gene, D gene, V gene, clone size, CDR3 protein, CDR3 DNA. D genes are given only for firm matches. Clone size is not always given. Where it is, it says once, few, many or a class for expanded clones.

>TRBJ2-1|NA|TRBV6-6|NA
CASTLYNEQFF
TGTGCCAGCACTTTGTACAATGAGCAGTTCTTC
>TRBJ2-5|NA|TRBV28|medium-sized
CASSLLASPGQTQYF
TGTGCCAGCAGTTTATTAGCTAGCCCGGGACAGACCCAGTACTTC
>TRBJ1-2|NA|TRBV11-2|few
CASSLEVSSNYGYTF
TGTGCCAGCAGCTTAGAGGTCAGCTCTAACTATGGCTACACCTTC
>TRBJ1-6|NA|TRBV19|medium-sized
CASSIGGGSPLHF
TGTGCCAGTAGTATCGGGGGAGGCTCACCCCTCCACTTT
>TRBJ2-2|NA|TRBV6-1|few
CASSLRRATNTGELFF
TGTGCCAGCAGTCTGCGGAGGGCTACGAACACCGGGGAGCTGTTTTTT
>TRBJ2-7|NA|TRBV4-1|many
CASSQLPSNYEQYF
TGCGCCAGCAGCCAACTCCCGAGCAATTACGAGCAGTACTTC
>TRBJ2-3|NA|TRBV7-2|many
CASSLDGVSTDTQYF
TGTGCCAGCAGCTTAGATGGGGTTAGCACAGATACGCAGTATTTT
>TRBJ2-1|NA|TRBV6-2/TRBV6-3|many
CASSDWGGREQFF
TGTGCCAGCAGTGATTGGGGGGGCAGAGAGCAGTTCTTC
>TRBJ1-5|TRBD1|TRBV29-1|few
CSVADRGNQPQHF
TGCAGCGTCGCCGACAGGGGCAATCAGCCCCAGCATTTT
>TRBJ2-1|TRBD2|TRBV20-1|many
CSARGPKTSGISNEQFF
TGCAGTGCTAGAGGACCAAAGACTAGCGGGATATCGAATGAGCAGTTCTTC
>TRBJ2-7|NA|TRBV7-8|NA
CASRFSQGNYEQYF
TGTGCCAGCAGGTTCTCACAGGGTAACTACGAGCAGTACTTC
>TRBJ2-3|TRBD2|TRBV7-9|many
CASSPTGGLGTDTQYF
TGTGCCAGCAGCCCAACGGGGGGGCTAGGCACAGATACGCAGTATTTT
>TRBJ2-1|TRBD2|TRBV6-2/TRBV6-3|many
CASSPSGGPYNEQFF
TGTGCCAGCAGCCCCAGCGGGGGGCCCTACAATGAGCAGTTCTTC
>TRBJ2-1|TRBD2|TRBV6-2/TRBV6-3|many
CASTTSGSLNEQFF
TGTGCCAGCACCACTAGCGGGAGTCTCAATGAGCAGTTCTTC
>TRBJ2-5|NA|TRBV5-1|many
CASSFGDLGETQYF
TGCGCCAGCAGCTTTGGCGATCTCGGCGAGACCCAGTACTTC
>TRBJ1-1|NA|TRBV7-6|NA
CASSTIPGSGTEAFF
TGTGCCAGCAGCACGATCCCAGGGTCGGGCACTGAAGCTTTCTTT
>TRBJ2-1|NA|TRBV7-2|many
CASSPRGREQFF
TGTGCCAGCAGCCCTAGGGGTAGGGAGCAGTTCTTC
>TRBJ2-1|NA|TRBV3-1|NA
CASSKNPRGESSYNEQFF
TGTGCCAGCAGCAAAAACCCCCGCGGGGAAAGCTCCTACAATGAGCAGTTCTTC
>TRBJ1-5|NA|TRBV15|many
CATSRDRNQPQHF
TGTGCCACCAGCAGGGACAGAAATCAGCCCCAGCATTTT
>TRBJ1-2|NA|TRBV20-1|many
CSARGVGGADIYGYTF
TGCAGTGCTAGAGGGGTCGGAGGGGCGGACATCTATGGCTACACCTTC
>TRBJ1-3|NA|TRBV18|NA
CASSPPFGEITGSGNTIYF
TGTGCCAGCTCACCACCGTTCGGGGAAATTACAGGCTCTGGAAACACCATATATTTT
>TRBJ2-7|TRBD1|TRBV6-8|few
CASRRTGGSYEQYF
TGTGCCAGCAGGCGGACAGGGGGTTCGTACGAGCAGTACTTC
>TRBJ2-7|NA|TRBV5-6|many
CASSLDPSYEQYF
TGTGCCAGCAGCTTGGATCCATCCTACGAGCAGTACTTC
>TRBJ2-1|TRBD2|TRBV2|few
CASRGRLAGGLGLRNEQFF
TGTGCCAGCAGAGGAAGACTAGCGGGAGGCCTGGGGTTGAGAAATGAGCAGTTCTTC
>TRBJ2-3|TRBD2|TRBV6-2/TRBV6-3|medium-sized
CASSQRLAQGSDTQYF
TGTGCCAGCAGTCAACGACTAGCACAAGGCTCAGATACGCAGTATTTT
>TRBJ1-5|NA|TRBV12-3/TRBV12-4|NA
CASREKGNQPQHF
TGTGCCAGCAGGGAAAAGGGAAATCAGCCCCAGCATTTT
>TRBJ2-7|NA|TRBV6-5|NA
CASSGNEQYF
TGTGCCAGCAGTGGAAACGAGCAGTACTTC
>TRBJ1-3|TRBD1|TRBV20-1|many
CSASGQVGNTIYF
TGCAGTGCTAGCGGACAGGTCGGAAACACCATATATTTT
>TRBJ1-2|TRBD1|TRBV27|many
CASSLLPGGDNYGYTF
TGTGCCAGCAGTTTACTCCCAGGGGGTGATAACTATGGCTACACCTTC
>TRBJ2-4|TRBD1|TRBV7-2|many
CASSPQGIIQYF
TGTGCCAGCAGTCCACAGGGGATCATTCAGTACTTC
>TRBJ2-3|NA|TRBV7-3|many
CASSPGSDEANTQYF
TGTGCCAGCAGCCCAGGGTCCGATGAGGCCAATACGCAGTATTTT
>TRBJ2-5|TRBD1|TRBV5-3|many
CASNNRDSDETQYF
TGTGCCAGCAACAACCGGGACAGCGATGAGACCCAGTACTTC
>TRBJ1-5|NA|TRBV5-1|NA
CASSLDSQGNQPQHF
TGCGCCAGCAGCTTGGATTCGCAGGGGAATCAGCCCCAGCATTTT
>TRBJ2-1|NA|TRBV20-1|NA
CSARVGSGSYNEQFF
TGCAGTGCTAGAGTCGGTAGCGGATCCTACAATGAGCAGTTCTTC
>TRBJ1-1|TRBD1|TRBV2|many
CASSNTDTGGRPEAFF
TGTGCCAGCAGTAATACCGACACAGGGGGCCGACCTGAAGCTTTCTTT
>TRBJ2-5|NA|TRBV3-1|NA
CASSHRETQYF
TGTGCCAGCAGCCACAGGGAGACCCAGTACTTC
>TRBJ1-1|NA|TRBV27|few
CASSLLARMNTEAFF
TGTGCCAGCAGCCTACTCGCACGCATGAACACTGAAGCTTTCTTT
>TRBJ2-7|TRBD1|TRBV10-1|NA
CASRQGPREQYF
TGCGCCAGCAGACAGGGGCCCCGGGAGCAGTACTTC
>TRBJ2-3|TRBD1|TRBV12-3/TRBV12-4|many
CASSQGEPTDTQYF
TGTGCCAGCAGCCAGGGGGAACCCACAGATACGCAGTATTTT
>TRBJ2-7|NA|TRBV5-4|NA
CASSRRVDTYPREQYF
TGTGCCAGCAGCCGGCGAGTAGATACTTACCCTCGCGAGCAGTACTTC
>TRBJ1-1|TRBD1|TRBV15|few
CATSRNPPGQGVMNTEAFF
TGTGCCACCAGCAGAAATCCCCCGGGACAGGGGGTGATGAACACTGAAGCTTTCTTT
>TRBJ2-7|TRBD1|TRBV7-2|many
CASSLTQGADEQYF
TGTGCCAGCAGCTTAACACAGGGGGCGGACGAGCAGTACTTC
>TRBJ2-1|NA|TRBV5-4|many
CASSLGGWEQFF
TGTGCCAGCAGCTTGGGAGGTTGGGAGCAGTTCTTC
>TRBJ2-7|TRBD2|TRBV4-2|many
CASSQTTSGGSEQYF
TGTGCCAGCAGTCAAACGACTAGCGGGGGTTCCGAGCAGTACTTC
>TRBJ1-1|TRBD1|TRBV7-9|many
CASSSRSGGIGEAFF
TGTGCCAGCAGCTCCCGTTCAGGGGGCATCGGTGAAGCTTTCTTT